This TCR beta chain was sequenced during a study of blood T cell repertoires in COVID-19. Study as a whole: Whether acute or convalescent, the COVID-19 samples came from the United States, Italy and Spain.

V gave up 4 bases and J gave up 0 bases, with 6 bases separating them. The CDR3 is made up of 12 amino acids. CDR1 is SQVTM and CDR2 is ANQGSEA in the germline V gene. A Seattle source enrolled patients during active infection and followed them longitudinally. Per the authors' pipeline: Estimation of nucleated cell counts was performed using reference gene primer amplification. The table came from immunoSEQ multiplex PCR; TCRdb's copy has only in-frame clones and leaves some out. The DNA was the basis for D and trimming; V, J and clone size are from that table. The sample includes some 260,000 clones, approximately 88% of them seen just once.

The chain combines TRBV29-1 with TRBJ1-1; D gene ambiguous. This clonotype was sampled from an older woman with COVID-19, enrolled during active disease. The sample was peripheral blood. CDR3 in DNA: TGCAGCGTTGTACTCATGAACACTGAAGCTTTCTTT. This sequence encodes CSVVLMNTEAFF.